Below, 20 T cell receptor beta chains from the same sample are listed, as sequenced in a study of cytomegalovirus exposure and HLA in healthy donors. PCR primers comprised 60 Vbeta and 13 Jbeta primers. The table came from immunoSEQ multiplex PCR; TCRdb's copy has only in-frame clones and leaves some out. The sample lists some 250,000 clones; 82% were seen once. Sequenced input: PBMCs. All receptors derive from a woman between 40 and 55 years old in good health and CMV-seropositive.

In nucleotides, the CDR3 is TGTGCCAGCAGCCGTGGGGGAGGGGAGTTTGGAAACACCATATATTTT. This encodes CASSRGGGEFGNTIYF. J is TRBJ1-3 and V is TRBV5-6; maybe TRBD1 (5 bases). Deletions cut 4 bases from V and 3 bases from J, with 17 bases between. Germline CDR1 SGHDT, CDR2 YYEEEE. The CDR3 is 16 amino acids.

CDR3 amino acids: CASSSPRVVDQPQHF. CDR3 nucleotide sequence: TGTGCCAGCAGTTCCCCCCGGGTGGTGGATCAGCCCCAGCATTTT. J is TRBJ1-5 and V is TRBV28; D not certain. The CDR3 is made up of 15 amino acids. Trimming left V 4 bases short and J 5 bases short, with 15 bases between. Germline CDR1 is MDHEN and CDR2 is SYDVKM.

J is TRBJ2-1 and V is TRBV9, with 8 bases aligning to TRBD1. The trim removed 4 bases at V and 4 bases at J, leaving 7 bases unmatched. CDR3 length: 15 amino acids. CDR1 and CDR2 from the germline V gene are SGDLS and YYNGEE. CDR3 nucleotides: TGTGCCAGCAGCAAGGACAGGGTGCTGTACAATGAGCAGTTCTTC. This translates into CASSKDRVLYNEQFF.

This chain connects TRBV18 to TRBJ2-5, with TRBD2 identical over 8 bases. Germline V gives CDR1 KGHSH, CDR2 LQKENI. This CDR3 spans 13 amino acids. V was pared by 5 bases and J by 7 bases, with 6 bases of the junction left unmatched. CDR3 sequence: CASSGTSRGTQYF. The CDR3 DNA follows: TGTGCCAGCTCAGGGACTAGTCGGGGGACCCAGTACTTC.

The chain recombines TRBV5-1 with TRBJ2-4; 8 nucleotides agree with TRBD2. Germline loops: CDR1 SGHRS, CDR2 YFSETQ. The CDR3 sequence is 15 residues long. V lost 0 bases to trimming and J lost 4 bases; unmatched junction nucleotides: 3. CDR3 region: CASSLAPGGKNIQYF. The CDR3, as DNA: TGCGCCAGCAGCTTGGCTCCGGGAGGGAAAAACATTCAGTACTTC.

V is TRBV11-3 and J is TRBJ2-1; D is possibly TRBD2 (6 bases). Trimming shortened V by 5 bases and J by 3 bases, and 14 bases separated the two germline ends. CDR3 length: 15 amino acids. CDR1 is SGHNT and CDR2 is YENEEA in the germline V gene. The CDR3 region is CASSHSGARYNEQFF. CDR3 DNA sequence: TGTGCCAGCAGCCATTCGGGAGCCCGCTACAATGAGCAGTTCTTC.

This chain uses TRBV7-9 with TRBJ2-2, with 10 bases lining up with TRBD1. The J segment lost 0 bases and the V segment lost 2 bases, leaving 9 bases of the junction unmatched. This CDR3 has 19 residues. Per germline, CDR1 SEHNR and CDR2 FQNEAQ (reference sequence). This CDR3 reads CASSLSGQGHKSNTGELFF. CDR3 nucleotide sequence: TGTGCCAGCAGCTTATCGGGACAGGGGCATAAATCGAACACCGGGGAGCTGTTTTTT.

The chain links TRBV6-6 to TRBJ2-7, with 10 bases matching TRBD1. Germline trimming cut 6 bases from V and 3 bases from J; bases unmatched to any gene: 2. The CDR3 extends over 13 amino acids. CDR1 and CDR2 from the germline V gene are MNHNY and SVGAGI (reference sequence). In DNA form, the CDR3 reads TGTGCCAGCAGGGGACAGGGGAACTACGAGCAGTACTTC. Protein sequence: CASRGQGNYEQYF.

V gene TRBV11-2 combines with J gene TRBJ2-7; D remains ambiguous. Trimming left V 5 bases short and J 5 bases short, with 16 bases between. Germline V CDR1 and CDR2: SGHAT, FQNNGV. The CDR3 spans 14 residues. CDR3 region: CASSPYLLGHEQYF. The CDR3 DNA reads as TGTGCCAGCAGCCCCTACCTCCTGGGCCACGAGCAGTACTTC.

The rearrangement links TRBV5-1 to TRBJ2-3; D may be TRBD1 (5 bases). Germline loops: CDR1 SGHRS, CDR2 YFSETQ. This CDR3 contains 16 residues. V was cut by 2 bases and J by 1 base, with 14 bases left in between. The CDR3 region has the DNA TGCGCCAGCAGCTTTGAAAAGGGGATGGGCACAGATACGCAGTATTTT. Translating it yields CASSFEKGMGTDTQYF.

As concerns this clone: Relative to the germline gene, one junction end is altered; a read error may explain this. This chain joins TRBV5-1 and TRBJ1-1; D may be TRBD1 (6 bases). From germline, CDR1 is SGHRS and CDR2 YFSETQ. This CDR3 comprises 16 residues. Here the CDR3 reads CASSFNPQGGNIEAFF. CDR3 DNA: TGCGCCAGCAGCTTTAATCCACAGGGTGGGAACATTGAAGCTTTCTTT.

DNA for the CDR3: TGTGCCAGCAGTCCACTTGGACTAGCGGGGGGATCCTACAATGAGCAGTTCTTC. This codes for CASSPLGLAGGSYNEQFF. The V call is TRBV27, the J call TRBJ2-1; 14 bases are a match to TRBD2. Germline V lookup: CDR1 MNHEY, CDR2 SMNVEV (reference sequence). The CDR3 consists of 18 residues. After removal of 5 bases from V and 1 base from J, the junction contained 7 bases not matched to a gene.

This clone was recorded only once. V is TRBV30 and J is TRBJ2-2; D gene unclear. The ends were cut back, 0 bases at V and 0 bases at J, with 8 bases in the middle. CDR1 and CDR2 from the germline V gene are GTSNPN and SVGIG (reference sequence). The CDR3 has 15 amino acids. DNA of the CDR3: TGTGCCTGGAGTGTACTTTCCGCGAACACCGGGGAGCTGTTTTTT. Its protein is CAWSVLSANTGELFF.

V is TRBV19 and J is TRBJ1-2; 7 bases map to TRBD1. The CDR3 consists of 14 residues. The V gene's germline CDR1 is LNHDA and CDR2 SQIVND (reference sequence). Trimming removed 10 bases from V and 4 bases from J; junction bases left unmatched: 12. This CDR3 is CATATGTALYGYTF. CDR3 bases: TGTGCCACCGCGACCGGGACAGCCCTCTATGGCTACACCTTC.

Note on this clone: The identical CDR3 is also encoded by other nucleotide sequences in the sample. The rearrangement links TRBV7-2 to TRBJ2-2; the D gene is possibly TRBD2 (6 bases). Germline assignment: CDR1 SGHTA and CDR2 FQGNSA. V lost 5 bases to trimming and J lost 2 bases, with 15 bases between them. The CDR3 length is 16 residues. CDR3 sequence: CASSPRLVLNTGELFF. In nucleotides, the CDR3 is TGTGCCAGCAGCCCCCGACTAGTCCTCAACACCGGGGAGCTGTTTTTT.

The rearrangement uses TRBV19 and TRBJ1-1; 7 nucleotides match TRBD1. V lost 7 bases to trimming and J lost 6 bases; unmatched junction nucleotides: 5. The germline gives CDR1 LNHDA, CDR2 SQIVND (reference sequence). The CDR3 is 12 amino acids. In DNA form, the CDR3 reads TGTGCCAGTAAGGACAGGCTGGCTGAAGCTTTCTTT. Translated, it gives CASKDRLAEAFF.

J is TRBJ1-1 and V is TRBV19; 7 nucleotides match TRBD1. Per germline, CDR1 LNHDA and CDR2 SQIVND (reference sequence). The ends lost 7 bases at V and 1 base at J; junction bases unmatched: 9. The CDR3 runs 15 residues. The CDR3 DNA reads TGTGCCAGTACCCTAATCGGGACAGCGAACACTGAAGCTTTCTTT. It specifies CASTLIGTANTEAFF.

The chain carries TRBV5-6 and TRBJ2-3; 10 nucleotides match TRBD2. Germline CDR1 and CDR2: SGHDT and YYEEEE. This CDR3 has 15 amino acids. V shed 4 bases, J shed 2 bases, and the junction held 4 bases outside the gene matches. CDR3: CASSDLAGVTDTQYF. CDR3 in DNA: TGTGCCAGCAGCGATCTAGCGGGAGTCACAGATACGCAGTATTTT.

The chain is built from TRBV4-3 and TRBJ1-3; unclear D gene. Trimming removed 1 base at V and 8 bases at J, with 12 bases between. Germline assignment: CDR1 LGHNA and CDR2 YSLEER. The CDR3 length is 14 residues. CDR3 nucleotides: TGCGCCAGCAGCCAAGTCGGCCGCGCGGACACCATATATTTT. Translating it yields CASSQVGRADTIYF.

The sample holds a few counts of this clone. The J gene is TRBJ1-1, the V gene TRBV5-4; unclear D gene. Trimming shortened V by 4 bases and J by 8 bases, and 15 bases separated the two germline ends. Per germline, CDR1 SGHNT and CDR2 YYREEE (reference sequence). CDR3 length: 13 residues. CDR3 sequence: CASSTQFVQEAFF. The DNA of the CDR3 is TGTGCCAGCAGCACCCAATTCGTCCAGGAAGCTTTCTTT.